The source of this TCR beta chain is a study of T cell responses to AZD1222 COVID-19 vaccine. The protocol was immunoSEQ multiplex PCR, while the TCRdb copy is restricted to in-frame clones and leaves out a portion. The sample contains about 120,000 clones, 80% to 95% of which appear only once. The CDR3 consists of 17 residues. The J segment lost 12 bases and the V segment lost 2 bases, leaving 12 bases of the junction unmatched. CDR1 KGHDR and CDR2 SFDVKD come from the germline V gene. The source material was peripheral blood, sampled on day 0 of AZD1222 vaccination. This receptor was taken from an adult in good health. The V gene is TRBV24-1, the J gene TRBJ2-1, with TRBD2 identical over 13 bases. CDR3 region: CATSDSSLAGGYYGQFF. The CDR3 DNA follows: TGTGCCACCAGTGATTCCTCACTAGCGGGGGGGTACTACGGGCAGTTCTTC.